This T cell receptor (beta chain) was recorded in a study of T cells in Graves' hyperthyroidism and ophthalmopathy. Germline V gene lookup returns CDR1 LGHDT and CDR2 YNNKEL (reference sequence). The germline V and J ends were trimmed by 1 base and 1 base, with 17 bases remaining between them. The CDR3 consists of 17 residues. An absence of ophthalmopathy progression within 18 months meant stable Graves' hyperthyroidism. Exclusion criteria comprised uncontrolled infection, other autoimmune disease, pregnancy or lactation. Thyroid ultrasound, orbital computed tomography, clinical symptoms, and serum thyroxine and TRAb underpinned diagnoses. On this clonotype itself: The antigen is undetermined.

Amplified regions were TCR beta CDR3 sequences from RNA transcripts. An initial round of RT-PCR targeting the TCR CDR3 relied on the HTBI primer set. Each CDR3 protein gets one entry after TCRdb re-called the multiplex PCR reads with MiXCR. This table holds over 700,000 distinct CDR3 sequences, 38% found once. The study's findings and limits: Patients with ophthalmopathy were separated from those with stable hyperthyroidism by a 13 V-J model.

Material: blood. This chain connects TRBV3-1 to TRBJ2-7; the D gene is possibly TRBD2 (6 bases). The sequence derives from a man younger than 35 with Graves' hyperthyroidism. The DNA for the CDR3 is TGTGCCAGCAGCCAAGCCATTCGCGGGGTTACATCCTACGAGCAGTACTTC. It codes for CASSQAIRGVTSYEQYF.